The rows below give T cell receptor beta chains drawn from one sample of a study of beta chain features in type 1 diabetes. Sequencing was performed with immunoSEQ multiplex PCR; in TCRdb, only in-frame clones are kept and a portion is missing. This sample has a few hundred thousand clones, with 20% to 25% found just once. Sequences were obtained from naive CD4+ T cells from blood. These receptors all stem from a woman aged 25 to 39 with type 1 diabetes. Each CDR3 is given without its conserved first and last residue. A D gene is named only where the DNA matches it firmly. Rows may omit the clone size; those that give it use once, few, many or a size class.

V gene	J gene	D gene	clone size	CDR3 protein
TRBV5-1	TRBJ2-1	TRBD2	-	ASSLAGTSGRMNEQF
TRBV30	TRBJ1-5	-	few	AWSKDSGNQPQH
TRBV5-1	TRBJ1-1	-	-	ASSLEPGTEAF
TRBV28	TRBJ2-4	-	few	AIQQSRLAKNIQY
TRBV5-4	TRBJ2-7	TRBD2	-	ASSLGGRDGEQY
TRBV6-5	TRBJ1-2	-	-	ASSYGGRYT
TRBV1	TRBJ2-5	-	few	TSSQVLAGVLETQY
TRBV5-1	TRBJ2-7	-	few	ASSQGTGYYEQY
TRBV5-4	TRBJ2-5	TRBD2	few	ASSLLGQREETQY
TRBV25-1	TRBJ1-1	-	-	ASSLTGNTEAF
TRBV6-5	TRBJ1-1	-	-	ASRSMNTEAF
TRBV18	TRBJ1-2	TRBD1	-	ASLPGQGDGYT
TRBV4-2	TRBJ2-7	TRBD1	-	ASSQSMATGGNVQY
TRBV28	TRBJ2-1	TRBD2	few	ASRIPGLEGEQF
TRBV5-1	TRBJ2-1	-	few	ASRPYRSWREQF
TRBV6-1	TRBJ2-3	TRBD2	few	ASSQLAGVTDTQY
TRBV7-8	TRBJ1-1	-	few	ASSLEGSRGEAF
TRBV10-3	TRBJ2-7	-	-	ATQGPGYEQY
TRBV10-3	TRBJ2-3	-	-	ATFSGDTQY
TRBV5-1	TRBJ2-3	TRBD2	few	ASSLTGTSGTDTQY
TRBV30	TRBJ2-7	-	few	ATGSSYEQY
TRBV28	TRBJ2-2	-	-	ASSLEYTGELF
TRBV4-1	TRBJ1-2	TRBD1	-	ASSHDRDGGYT
TRBV9	TRBJ2-3	TRBD2	-	ASSAGLVSTDTQY
TRBV7-9	TRBJ2-7	-	-	ASSFEPIDSYEQY
TRBV5-1	TRBJ2-1	TRBD2	-	ASSSYRGDGEQF
TRBV7-9	TRBJ2-3	TRBD2	-	ASSLSSSGRVDTQY
TRBV29-1	TRBJ2-1	TRBD2	few	SVEDGTSGRAYNEQF
TRBV5-1	TRBJ1-1	TRBD1	-	ASSLGQGLLNTEAF
TRBV28	TRBJ2-7	-	few	ASSQTGYEQY
TRBV5-1	TRBJ2-7	TRBD1	-	ASSPGQGKSEQY
TRBV27	TRBJ1-5	-	-	ASSLRGGGQPQH
TRBV28	TRBJ2-1	TRBD2	-	ASSSLAGGARNEQF
TRBV2	TRBJ1-1	-	few	ASTFGRNTEAF
TRBV11-2	TRBJ2-1	TRBD2	-	ASSSIAGTYNEQF
TRBV10-2	TRBJ2-5	TRBD1	few	ASIPGQGPPETQY
TRBV15	TRBJ2-7	TRBD2	-	ATSRDIVGGLSSYEQY
TRBV4-1	TRBJ1-2	-	few	ASSHGQGQTYGYT
TRBV18	TRBJ2-7	-	-	ASSPPGQGPEQY